This T cell receptor beta chain was retrieved from a study of T cells in Graves' hyperthyroidism and ophthalmopathy (dated 2019 in TCRdb). Looking at the study overall: Peripheral blood was collected at initial diagnosis, before any treatment. An independent validation cohort of fewer than 20 hyperthyroidism patients and some 15 patients who later progressed to ophthalmopathy tested prospective prediction of ophthalmopathy. In addition, the study compared T-cell repertoires in thyroid tissue and in blood from a handful of Graves' hyperthyroidism patients. The approximately 90 discovery patients were randomly split 7:3 into training and test sets. To identify distinguishing TCR V-J signatures, a discovery cohort of 90 to 100 patients was used, comprising 40 to 45 with Graves' ophthalmopathy and 57 with stable Graves' hyperthyroidism. TCR Vbeta CDR3 sequencing of 130 to 150 peripheral blood samples (roughly 43 ophthalmopathy, roughly 74 hyperthyroidism and roughly 17 progressor patients) is reported in the paper. Once sampling was done, hyperthyroidism patients were given methimazole at a starting dose of 30 mg daily, whereas ophthalmopathy patients were given high-dose intravenous methylprednisolone.

Findings and caveats that apply to the study as a whole: A 13 V-J signature model separated ophthalmopathy from stable hyperthyroidism, with approximately 87% sensitivity and approximately 81% specificity in cross-validation and 80%/75% in testing. Sample size was not statistically predetermined, and blinding of investigators to group allocation was not performed. Most expanded thyroid clonotypes (frequency above 0.001) were also detected in blood, a finding suggesting that blood repertoires may reflect thyroid immune responses. During validation, the model predicted progression to ophthalmopathy a median of about 6.5 months ahead of onset, with around 71% sensitivity and about 72% specificity.

After removal of 4 bases from V and 4 bases from J, the junction retains 3 bases not matched to a gene. The germline V gene encodes CDR1 MNHEY and CDR2 SMNVEV (reference sequence). Counted from cysteine to phenylalanine, this CDR3 has 14 amino acids. CDR3 DNA only is kept here, 42 bases in frame from base 1. A remark on this clonotype: There is no known antigen for this receptor. No qualities accompany the bases; no much larger clone lies one base away.

TCR beta CDR3 regions were amplified from RNA transcripts. A first-round RT-PCR of the TCR CDR3 used the HTBI primer set with the Qiagen OneStep RT-PCR kit. The libraries were constructed in a second round of multiplex PCR and then size-selected and purified. The libraries were sequenced on an Illumina HiSeq2000 using paired-end 100 bp reads. On the authors' methods: SOAPnuke was used to process the raw data, with reads discarded if the reads contained adapters or uncalled bases, had a mean Phred below 15, or lacked an exact constant-primer or identifier match. High-quality paired reads were merged with COPE v1.2.5, and unique nucleotide sequences were defined as clonotypes. MiTCR v1.1 was used to align the clonotypes against IMGT TRBV, TRBD and TRBJ reference segments. Analysis was restricted to V-J combinations with a frequency above 0.0001, which covered 99% to 99.2% of repertoires. A TCS score was defined as the ratio between F50 (clonal expansion) and ExV (chaos), using BLOSUM62-based TCRdist between CDR3 peptides within each V-J. Welch's t-statistics and random forest reduced 500 to 550 V-J features to roughly 13, which were used in a naive Bayes classifier (R e1071). In TCRdb, the public reads were trimmed at Q25 with fastp and aligned with MiXCR, with productive beta chains retained. A single entry per CDR3 protein holds the most common genes and DNA from its merged rows. TCRdb, not the original authors, processed these V and J calls. The table for this sample lists approximately 380,000 distinct CDR3 sequences; 18% of them were counted only once. The top ten clones comprise 40% of the sample.

In the ophthalmopathy patients, disease was moderately to severely active, with a Clinical Activity Score of 3 or more, a NOSPECS grade of 4 or more, and a duration of less than 3 months. Patients with uncontrolled infections, other autoimmune diseases, pregnancy or lactation were excluded. Diagnoses relied on clinical symptoms, serum thyroxine and TRAb, thyroid ultrasound and orbital computed tomography. Ficoll-Paque density gradient centrifugation was used to isolate PBMCs from approximately 10 ml of fresh peripheral blood. Trizol reagent was used to extract total RNA, and RNA quality was then checked on an Agilent 2100 Bioanalyzer.

Input material: blood. The sequence came from a young man with Graves' ophthalmopathy. The chain links TRBV27 with TRBJ1-2; 10 middle bases align to TRBD1. The encoded CDR3 is CASSSRQGAYGYTF. The nucleotides are TGTGCCAGCAGTTCGAGACAGGGGGCCTATGGCTACACCTTC.